The present T cell receptor beta chain was sequenced within a study of shared clonotypes between healthy human individuals. The study, taken as a whole, reports: Incompleteness in sorted-subset sequencing, despite large depth, was shown by rarefaction. It was the non-shared clonotypes that had lower generation probabilities than clonotypes shared by all four donors.

With respect to this clone: Its target is not known.

The CDR3 has 15 residues. Germline CDR1 is MNHEY and CDR2 is SMNVEV (reference sequence). The V segment lost 0 bases and the J segment 7 bases; nucleotides outside the gene matches: 7. The naive CD8 subset, CD45RO-negative cells positively selected for CCR7, excluded terminally differentiated effector memory CD45RA+ cells. Every subset's genomic DNA went evenly onto several immunoSEQ plates. The protocol was immunoSEQ multiplex PCR, while the TCRdb copy is restricted to in-frame clones and leaves out a portion. The sample holds around 1.9 million clones, 93% seen once. J is TRBJ2-7 and V is TRBV27, with 9 positions matching TRBD2. The sequence was obtained from a man between 18 and 35 years old in good health. Some clones in this sample may be carry-over from other donors' samples. Input material: naive CD8+ T cells from PBMCs. CDR3 loop: CASSLSPAGGSEQYF. CDR3 sequence (DNA): TGTGCCAGCAGTTTATCCCCAGCGGGAGGCTCGGAGCAGTACTTC.